The next 18 T cell receptor beta chains were all read from a single sample in a study of T cells in Graves' hyperthyroidism and ophthalmopathy. Researchers took RNA transcripts and amplified the TCR beta CDR3 regions from them. The study used the HTBI primer set for a first-round RT-PCR of the TCR CDR3. TCRdb analysed the multiplex PCR reads with MiXCR anew, one entry per CDR3 protein. The table lists about 530,000 distinct CDR3 sequences, more than 15% of them singletons, with about 16% in the top ten. Sequencing input: blood. The receptors come from a woman aged 18-29 years with Graves' ophthalmopathy.

At least ten counts were recorded for this clonotype. The chain combines TRBV2 with TRBJ1-1; unclear D gene. Trimming pared 8 bases from V and 6 bases from J, leaving 13 bases between. Germline values: CDR1 SNHLY, CDR2 FYNNEI. The CDR3 extends over 12 amino acids. As DNA, the CDR3 is TGTGCCAGCCAAATCGGTATCCCTGAAGCTTTCTTT. Translating it yields CASQIGIPEAFF.

The chain couples TRBV4-1 to TRBJ1-1; tentatively, D is TRBD1 (5 bases). Trimming cost V 3 bases and J 4 bases, with 15 bases left between them. The CDR3 covers 15 residues. CDR1 is MGHRA, CDR2 YSYEKL, per germline. The CDR3 DNA reads TGCGCCAGCAGCCAGTACCGGGACGTACCCACTGAAGCTTTCTTT. Residues: CASSQYRDVPTEAFF.

This clonotype was detected ten times or more. The chain joins TRBV5-1 to TRBJ2-3; 7 bases line up with TRBD2. The CDR3 totals 17 residues. J lost 4 bases, V lost 4 bases, and 15 bases had no gene match. Germline V gives CDR1 SGHRS, CDR2 YFSETQ. CDR3 bases: TGCGCCAGCAGCGTAACCGGGGGGATAGGTCCTTCAGATACGCAGTATTTT. Translated: CASSVTGGIGPSDTQYF.

The chain uses TRBV7-9 and TRBJ2-1; possibly TRBD1 for D (6 bases). There are 16 residues in the CDR3. CDR1 is SEHNR, CDR2 FQNEAQ, per germline (reference sequence). Trimming shortened V by 4 bases and J by 8 bases, and 21 bases separated the two germline ends. The DNA for the CDR3 is TGTGCCAGCAGCTCCTCCTCGGACAGAATATTTGATGAGCAGTTCTTC. It codes for CASSSSSDRIFDEQFF.

In its sample, this clonotype was seen once. The chain employs TRBV15 and TRBJ2-2; 7 bases are shared with TRBD1. The ends lost 1 base at V and 4 bases at J; junction bases unmatched: 3. The CDR3 totals 15 residues. Germline V CDR1 and CDR2: LNHNV, YYDKDF (reference sequence). Here the CDR3 DNA reads TGTGCCACCAGCAGAGGGGCAGGGGGCACCGGGGAGCTGTTTTTT. It translates to CATSRGAGGTGELFF.

This clonotype was picked up a small number of times. The chain is built from TRBV28 and TRBJ2-1; 10 bases are a match to TRBD1. Germline CDR1 is MDHEN and CDR2 is SYDVKM. The CDR3 contains 14 residues. Trimming cost V 8 bases and J 4 bases; bases outside gene matches: 5. In DNA form, the CDR3 reads TGTGCCAGCTACCCGGGACAGGGGTACAATGAGCAGTTCTTC. Residues: CASYPGQGYNEQFF.

This clonotype came up once. It may be a read error: a sequence one base away is much more abundant. V usage is TRBV28 and J usage is TRBJ1-2; 7 nucleotides line up with TRBD1. Germline lookup yields CDR1 MDHEN and CDR2 SYDVKM. The CDR3 runs 12 residues. CDR3: CASSTDRDGHTF. CDR3 coding DNA: TGTGCCAGCAGTACAGACAGGGATGGCCACACCTTC.

The gene calls are TRBV9 and TRBJ2-3; D remains unclear. Germline V CDR1 and CDR2: SGDLS, YYNGEE. V was pared by 0 bases and J by 4 bases, with 6 bases between. The CDR3 runs 13 residues. The CDR3 DNA reads TGTGCCAGCAGCGTAGGAAGCGCAGATACGCAGTATTTT. Amino acid sequence: CASSVGSADTQYF.

CDR3 DNA sequence: TGCGCCAGCAGCTTGTTGGGCACCCAAGGCAATTCACCCCTCCACTTT. This translates into CASSLLGTQGNSPLHF. V is TRBV5-1 and J is TRBJ1-6; D gene ambiguous. The V gene's germline CDR1 is SGHRS and CDR2 YFSETQ. The CDR3 consists of 16 residues. V gave up 1 base and J gave up 7 bases, with 15 bases separating them.

The rearrangement joins TRBV29-1 to TRBJ2-2; D tentatively reads TRBD1 or TRBD2 (5 bases each). Trimming took off 4 bases at V and 5 bases at J, with 11 bases between the two ends. The CDR3 is made up of 13 amino acids. In germline, CDR1 is SQVTM, CDR2 ANQGSEA. CDR3 in amino acids: CSVGPGRTGELFF. CDR3 DNA: TGCAGCGTTGGGCCAGGGAGAACCGGGGAGCTGTTTTTT.

This clonotype was observed at least ten times. This chain joins TRBV6-1 and TRBJ1-1; 7 nucleotides match TRBD1. CDR3 length equals 13 residues. Germline loops: CDR1 MNHNS, CDR2 SASEGT. V gave up 8 bases and J gave up 7 bases; unmatched junction bases: 10. The CDR3 loop reads CASEGQQLFEAFF. CDR3 coding DNA: TGTGCCAGCGAGGGACAGCAACTCTTTGAAGCTTTCTTT.

Ten or more counts support this clonotype. The gene calls are TRBV28 and TRBJ2-5, with a weak D call TRBD1 (5 bases). The V gene's germline CDR1 is MDHEN and CDR2 SYDVKM. The CDR3 length is 19 residues. Trimming stripped 2 bases from V and 9 bases from J, with 31 bases between. The chain's CDR3 is CASSLHDSPRPNWDGAQYF. CDR3 in DNA: TGTGCCAGCAGTTTACATGACAGCCCAAGACCTAACTGGGATGGGGCCCAGTACTTC.

This clonotype was counted at least ten times. The V gene is TRBV28, the J gene TRBJ1-3; tentatively, D is TRBD1 (6 bases). Germline V lookup: CDR1 MDHEN, CDR2 SYDVKM. This CDR3 is 15 amino acids long. Between the trimmed V and J ends, which lost 5 bases and 0 bases, there was a span of 11 bases. CDR3 loop: CASSIGGASGNTIYF. The DNA for the CDR3 is TGTGCCAGCAGTATTGGGGGGGCCTCTGGAAACACCATATATTTT.

This clonotype was found a few times. The chain links TRBV9 to TRBJ2-3, with a weak D call TRBD2 (6 bases). CDR3 size: 14 residues. Germline V gives CDR1 SGDLS, CDR2 YYNGEE. The CDR3 DNA is TGTGCGGGGAGTGGCGGGGCTAGCACAGATACGCAGTATTTT. Translation: CAGSGGASTDTQYF.

This clonotype was seen repeatedly, ten times or more. V is TRBV6-6 and J is TRBJ1-1, with D uncertain. The CDR3 runs to 15 residues. CDR1 MNHNY and CDR2 SVGAGI come from the germline V gene (reference sequence). V gave up 0 bases and J gave up 4 bases, with 12 bases separating them. Here the CDR3 reads CASSYSIKGSTEAFF. The CDR3 DNA is TGTGCCAGCAGTTACTCGATAAAAGGGTCCACTGAAGCTTTCTTT.

J is TRBJ2-5 and V is TRBV20-1; TRBD1 aligns across 9 bases. J lost 5 bases, V lost 4 bases, and 8 bases had no gene match. The CDR3 runs to 14 residues. Germline CDR1 is DFQATT and CDR2 is SNEGSKA (reference sequence). The CDR3 reads CSATSRDRAETQYF. Written as DNA, the CDR3 is TGCAGTGCTACATCCCGGGACAGGGCTGAGACCCAGTACTTC.

This clonotype has only a few counts. The J gene is TRBJ2-1, the V gene TRBV7-6; 12 bases line up with TRBD1. Germline CDR1 reads SGHVS; CDR2 reads FNYEAQ. V lost 0 bases, J lost 10 bases, and 13 bases stayed unmatched. The CDR3 has 18 amino acids. The CDR3 protein is CASSLAGGGDRGLVEQFF. The CDR3 region has the DNA TGTGCCAGCAGCTTAGCGGGAGGTGGGGACAGGGGGCTCGTGGAGCAGTTCTTC.

This clonotype was observed once. It may be a read error: a sequence one base away is much more abundant. This chain links TRBV13 with TRBJ2-7, with 9 bases that match TRBD1. Germline assignment: CDR1 PRHDT and CDR2 FYEKMQ (reference sequence). Trimming cost V 5 bases and J 7 bases; bases outside gene matches: 9. This CDR3 is 14 amino acids long. The CDR3 region is CASSLAGTGPEQYF. The CDR3 coding sequence is TGTGCCAGCAGCCTAGCTGGGACAGGGCCTGAGCAGTACTTC.